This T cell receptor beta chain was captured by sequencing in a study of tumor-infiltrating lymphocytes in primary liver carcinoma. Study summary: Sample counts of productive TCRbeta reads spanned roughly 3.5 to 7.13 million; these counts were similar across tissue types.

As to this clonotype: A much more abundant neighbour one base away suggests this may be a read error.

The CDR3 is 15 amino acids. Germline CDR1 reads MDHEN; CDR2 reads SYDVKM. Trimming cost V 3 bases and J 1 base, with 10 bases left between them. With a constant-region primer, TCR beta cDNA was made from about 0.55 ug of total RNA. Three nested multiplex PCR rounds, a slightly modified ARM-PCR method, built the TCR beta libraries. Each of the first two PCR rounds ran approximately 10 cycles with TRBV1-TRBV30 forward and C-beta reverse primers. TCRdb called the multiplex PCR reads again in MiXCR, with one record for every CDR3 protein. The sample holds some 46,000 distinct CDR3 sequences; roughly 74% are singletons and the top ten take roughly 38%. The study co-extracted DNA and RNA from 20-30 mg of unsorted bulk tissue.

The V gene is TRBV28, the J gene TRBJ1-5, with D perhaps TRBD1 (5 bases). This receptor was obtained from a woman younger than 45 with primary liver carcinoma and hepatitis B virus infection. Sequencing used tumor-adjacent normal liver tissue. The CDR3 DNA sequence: TGTGCCAGCAGTTTGGGGGAGCCGAGCAATCAGCCCCAGCATTTT. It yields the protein CASSLGEPSNQPQHF.